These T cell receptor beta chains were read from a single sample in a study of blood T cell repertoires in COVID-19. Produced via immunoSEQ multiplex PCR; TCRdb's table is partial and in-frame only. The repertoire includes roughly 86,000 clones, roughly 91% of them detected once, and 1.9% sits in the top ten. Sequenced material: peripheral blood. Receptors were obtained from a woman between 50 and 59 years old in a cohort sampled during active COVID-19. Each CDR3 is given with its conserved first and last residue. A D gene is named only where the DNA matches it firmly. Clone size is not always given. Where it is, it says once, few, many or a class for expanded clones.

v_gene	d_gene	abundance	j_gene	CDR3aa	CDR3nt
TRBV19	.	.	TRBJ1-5	CASSIDNQNNQPQHF	TGTGCCAGTAGTATAGATAACCAGAACAATCAGCCCCAGCATTTT
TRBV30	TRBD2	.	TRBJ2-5	CAWSGIAGGRQETQYF	TGTGCCTGGAGTGGAATAGCGGGGGGGAGACAAGAGACCCAGTACTTC
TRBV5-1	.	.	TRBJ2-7	CASSYSTANEQYF	TGCGCCAGCAGCTATTCTACCGCCAACGAGCAGTACTTC
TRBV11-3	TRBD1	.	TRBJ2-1	CASSFTGDVYNEQFF	TGTGCCAGCAGCTTCACAGGGGACGTCTACAATGAGCAGTTCTTC
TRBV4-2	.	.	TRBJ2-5	CASSRLSGGGAGETQYF	TGTGCCAGCAGCCGTTTAAGTGGAGGGGGGGCCGGAGAGACCCAGTACTTC
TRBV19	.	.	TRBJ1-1	CASRGGASRGVKATRATEAFF	TGTGCCAGTAGAGGGGGTGCCAGTAGAGGGGTTAAGGCCACACGGGCCACTGAAGCTTTCTTT
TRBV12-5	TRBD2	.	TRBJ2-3	CASGREVSTDTQYF	TGTGCTAGTGGGCGGGAGGTGAGCACAGATACGCAGTATTTT
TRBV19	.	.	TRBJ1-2	CASTSTAYGYTF	TGTGCCAGTACCTCGACAGCCTATGGCTACACCTTC
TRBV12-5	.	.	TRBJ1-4	CASALSGPRGEKLFF	TGTGCTAGTGCCTTGAGCGGCCCCCGGGGTGAAAAACTGTTTTTT
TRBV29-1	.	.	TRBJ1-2	CSVEKVGARVGGYTF	TGCAGCGTTGAAAAGGTGGGGGCTCGCGTGGGTGGCTACACCTTC
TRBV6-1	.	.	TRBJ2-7	CASSERPQTSPSYEQYF	TGTGCCAGCAGTGAAAGGCCCCAGACTTCCCCCTCCTACGAGCAGTACTTC
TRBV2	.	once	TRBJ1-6	CASKERTGGDYSPLHF	TGTGCCAGCAAAGAAAGAACGGGGGGGGACTATTCACCCCTCCACTTT
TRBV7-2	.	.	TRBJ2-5	CASSLVEAQETQYF	TGTGCCAGCAGCTTAGTGGAGGCTCAAGAGACCCAGTACTTC
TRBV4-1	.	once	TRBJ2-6	CASRAEASGANVLTF	TGCGCCAGCAGAGCTGAGGCATCTGGGGCCAACGTCCTGACTTTC
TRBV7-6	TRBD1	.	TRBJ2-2	CASSPQGFSVGELFF	TGTGCCAGCAGCCCACAGGGGTTTAGTGTTGGGGAGCTGTTTTTT
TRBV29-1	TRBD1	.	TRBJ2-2	CSVEWFGQGNTGELFF	TGCAGCGTTGAATGGTTTGGACAGGGCAATACCGGGGAGCTGTTTTTT
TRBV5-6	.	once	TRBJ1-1	CASSLLGGTEAFF	TGTGCCAGCAGCTTGTTGGGGGGGACTGAAGCTTTCTTT
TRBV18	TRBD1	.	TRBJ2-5	CASSPATGAETQYF	TGTGCCAGCTCACCAGCTACAGGGGCAGAGACCCAGTACTTC
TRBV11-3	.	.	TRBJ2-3	CASSPGYHTDTQYF	TGTGCCAGCAGCCCGGGGTACCACACAGATACGCAGTATTTT
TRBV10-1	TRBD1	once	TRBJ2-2	CASSSGQGPPFTGELFF	TGCGCCAGCAGTTCTGGACAGGGCCCCCCTTTTACCGGGGAGCTGTTTTTT
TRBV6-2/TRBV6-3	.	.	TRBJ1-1	CASSYGLAGNTEAFF	TGTGCCAGCAGTTACGGGCTGGCTGGGAACACTGAAGCTTTCTTT
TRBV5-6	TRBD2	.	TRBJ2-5	CASSPIAGAQETQYF	TGTGCCAGCAGCCCCATAGCGGGGGCCCAAGAGACCCAGTACTTC
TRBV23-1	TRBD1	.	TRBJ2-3	CASSRGTGGTLSSTDTQYF	TGCGCCAGCAGTCGCGGGACAGGGGGTACCTTATCTAGCACAGATACGCAGTATTTT
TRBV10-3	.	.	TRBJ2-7	CAISERASVFYEQYF	TGTGCCATCAGTGAACGCGCTAGCGTTTTCTACGAGCAGTACTTC
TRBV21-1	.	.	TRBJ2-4	CASSKEVVEPAKNIQYF	TGTGCCAGCAGCAAAGAAGTAGTAGAACCAGCCAAAAACATTCAGTACTTC